Shown below are 5 T cell receptor beta chains from a single sample sequenced in a study of CD8 T cells in cerebrospinal fluid in Alzheimer's disease. For each CDR3 protein, TCRdb gives one entry from its re-call of the 10x single-cell sequencing reads, without DNA. The table lists 1,500 to 2,000 distinct CDR3 sequences. Sequencing was done on a sample of cerebrospinal fluid. These receptors all stem from a human donor in good health.

This clonotype counts as medium-sized by frequency. The chain has TRBV6-2 or TRBV6-3 and TRBJ2-3; without DNA, the TCRdb call of TRBD1 cannot be checked. Per the germline V gene, CDR1 is MNHEY and CDR2 is SVGEGT. This CDR3 region has 16 residues. CDR3 sequence reads: CASSNPGQGSPDTQYF.

This clonotype ranks as medium-sized in terms of frequency. The chain combines TRBV9 with TRBJ2-6; TCRdb's D gene call, TRBD1, goes unchecked for lack of DNA. The CDR3 is made up of 15 amino acids. Germline V gene data show CDR1 as SGDLS and CDR2 as YYNGEE. The CDR3 here is CASTEGALGANVLTF. Supplemented by reference TRBV9 and TRBJ2-6, the full variable domain reads DSGVTQTPKHLITATGQRVTLRCSPRSGDLSVYWYQQSLDQGLQFLIQYYNGEERAKGNILERFSAQQFPDLHSELNLSSLELGDSALYFCASTEGALGANVLTFGAGSRLTVL.

By frequency, this clonotype is medium-sized. V is TRBV9 and J is TRBJ1-6. The V gene's germline CDR1 is SGDLS and CDR2 YYNGEE. This CDR3 has 14 residues. CDR3 sequence reads: CASSVEDNNSPLHF.

Frequency places this clonotype as medium-sized. The gene calls are TRBV5-1 and TRBJ1-1; TCRdb proposes TRBD1, but this gene call is untestable without DNA. The CDR3 spans 14 residues. CDR1 and CDR2 from the germline V gene are SGHRS and YFSETQ. The CDR3 reads CASSPNTGGTEAFF. The full variable domain, in which reference TRBV5-1 and TRBJ1-1 provide the parts outside the CDR3, is KAGVTQTPRYLIKTRGQQVTLSCSPISGHRSVSWYQQTPGQGLQFLFEYFSETQRNKGNFPGRFSGRQFSNSRSEMNVSTLELGDSALYLCASSPNTGGTEAFFGQGTRLTVV.

This clonotype counts as medium-sized by frequency. The chain joins TRBV19 to TRBJ2-7; with no DNA, the TCRdb D assignment of TRBD1 cannot be verified. Germline values: CDR1 LNHDA, CDR2 SQIVND (reference sequence). This CDR3 spans 13 amino acids. CDR3 loop: CASSIAQGREQYF.